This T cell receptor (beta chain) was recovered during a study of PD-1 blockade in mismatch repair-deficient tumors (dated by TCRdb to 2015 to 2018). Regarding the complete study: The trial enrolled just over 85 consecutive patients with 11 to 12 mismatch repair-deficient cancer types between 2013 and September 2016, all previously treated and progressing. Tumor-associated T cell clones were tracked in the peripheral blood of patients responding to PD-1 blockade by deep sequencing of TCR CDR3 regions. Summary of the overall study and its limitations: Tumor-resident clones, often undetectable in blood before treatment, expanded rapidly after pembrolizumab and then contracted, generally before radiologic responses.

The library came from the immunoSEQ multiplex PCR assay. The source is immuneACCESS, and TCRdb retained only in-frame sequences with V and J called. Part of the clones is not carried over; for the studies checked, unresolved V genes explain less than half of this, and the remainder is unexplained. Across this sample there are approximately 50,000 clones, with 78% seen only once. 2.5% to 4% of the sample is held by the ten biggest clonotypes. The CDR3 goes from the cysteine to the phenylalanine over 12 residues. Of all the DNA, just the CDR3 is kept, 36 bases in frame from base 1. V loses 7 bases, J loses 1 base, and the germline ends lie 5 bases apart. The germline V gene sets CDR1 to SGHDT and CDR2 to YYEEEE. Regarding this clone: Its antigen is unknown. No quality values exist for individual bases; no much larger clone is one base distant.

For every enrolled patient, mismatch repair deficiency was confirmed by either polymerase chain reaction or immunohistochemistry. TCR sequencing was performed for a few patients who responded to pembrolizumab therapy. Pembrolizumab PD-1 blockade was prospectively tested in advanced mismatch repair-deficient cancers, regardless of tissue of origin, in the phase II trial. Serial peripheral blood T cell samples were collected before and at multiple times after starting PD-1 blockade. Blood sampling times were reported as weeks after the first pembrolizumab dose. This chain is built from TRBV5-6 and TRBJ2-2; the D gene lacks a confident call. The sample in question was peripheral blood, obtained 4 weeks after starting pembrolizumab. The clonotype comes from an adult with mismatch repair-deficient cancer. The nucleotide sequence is TGTGCCAGCCGACGGAACACCGGGGAGCTGTTTTTT. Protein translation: CASRRNTGELFF. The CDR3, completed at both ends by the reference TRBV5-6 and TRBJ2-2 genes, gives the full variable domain DAGVTQSPTHLIKTRGQQVTLRCSPKSGHDTVSWYQQALGQGPQFIFQYYEEEERQRGNFPDRFSGHQFPNYSSELNVNALLLGDSALYLCASRRNTGELFFGEGSRLTVL.